This T cell receptor beta chain appears in the sequencing data of a study of T-cell reconstitution after alpha-beta-depleted transplantation in children. Broader study findings: Where some patients showed high TCRbeta diversity at day 60, it came from recipient T cells and thymic progenitors that had survived. Two months or so post-transplant, alpha-beta T cells reportedly derived from several hundred expanded graft clones. Newly generated T cells supplied most T-cell counts and diversity one year post-transplant.

TCRbeta library construction was performed incorporating unique molecular identifiers. TCRdb used MiXCR to reprocess the PCR reads, holding one entry per CDR3 protein. The sample holds under 400,000 distinct CDR3 sequences, around 20% seen once. The junction had 6 bases not matched to a gene; V was cut back by 3 bases and J by 5 bases. The CDR3 is made up of 14 amino acids. The germline gives CDR1 SGDLS, CDR2 YYNGEE. With regard to this clonotype: The antigen remains unidentified.

The chain joins TRBV9 to TRBJ2-7; TRBD1 matches 9 bases. The sample here was PBMCs, mostly from graft donor cells, taken 180 days after TCRalphabeta/CD19-depleted stem cell transplant. The origin of this receptor is a male patient between 10 and 17 years old who had a stem cell transplant for acute lymphoblastic leukemia, so the T cells may come from the graft donor. The CDR3 DNA follows: TGTGCCAGCAGCGCCGGGACAGGGTCACACGAGCAGTACTTC. Translating gives CASSAGTGSHEQYF.